Listed here are 7 T cell receptor beta chains from one sample, sequenced in a study of shared clonotypes between healthy human individuals. The assay was immunoSEQ multiplex PCR, and TCRdb's table has in-frame clones only and misses some. The sample consists of around 1.6 million clones, under 99% of them appearing once. The sample consisted of naive CD4+ T cells sorted from blood. This sample's subset: CD45RA+ positively selected. The receptor source for this set is a man younger than 40 in good health.

A note on this clone: Other DNA sequences in the sample encode the same CDR3. The CDR3 nucleotides are TGCGCCAGCAGCTTGGGGCCAGATCAGCCCCAGCATTTT. Protein: CASSLGPDQPQHF. The genes are TRBV5-1 and TRBJ1-5; the D is unclear. Per germline, CDR1 SGHRS and CDR2 YFSETQ. The V gene lost 0 bases and the J gene lost 5 bases, with 6 bases spanning the gap. The CDR3 consists of 13 residues.

The V gene is TRBV9, the J gene TRBJ2-1, with D perhaps TRBD2 (5 bases). The length of the CDR3 is 16 residues. From germline, CDR1 is SGDLS and CDR2 YYNGEE. V lost 4 bases to trimming and J lost 0 bases, with 14 bases between them. For the CDR3, the DNA is TGTGCCAGCAGCCCCACGGGTCGGGGCTCCTACAATGAGCAGTTCTTC. It yields the protein CASSPTGRGSYNEQFF.

V is TRBV19 and J is TRBJ2-3; the match to TRBD2 covers 7 bases. The CDR3 consists of 15 residues. J was trimmed by 1 base and V by 4 bases; bases with no gene match: 5. Germline CDR1 is LNHDA and CDR2 is SQIVND (reference sequence). CDR3 protein: CASSKSGIRTDTQYF. The CDR3 nucleotides are TGTGCCAGTAGTAAAAGCGGGATTCGCACAGATACGCAGTATTTT.

V is TRBV27 and J is TRBJ1-2; D is possibly TRBD1 (5 bases). Germline assignment: CDR1 MNHEY and CDR2 SMNVEV (reference sequence). The CDR3 totals 13 residues. V lost 6 bases and J lost 8, with 16 bases in between. CDR3 amino acids: CASRIPGTGGYTF. The CDR3 nucleotides read TGTGCCAGCAGAATACCAGGGACGGGCGGCTACACCTTC.

The chain is built from TRBV5-4 and TRBJ2-3; D not resolved. Germline CDR1 and CDR2: SGHNT and YYREEE (reference sequence). There are 13 residues in the CDR3. V was cut by 4 bases and J by 2 bases, with 8 bases left in between. For the CDR3, the DNA is TGTGCCAGCAGCAGTACACCCACAGATACGCAGTATTTT. It yields the protein CASSSTPTDTQYF.

This chain links TRBV23-1 with TRBJ2-7, with 8 bases lining up with TRBD2. TRBV23-1 is known as an ORF, though its function is uncertain. Losses at the gene ends were 7 bases for V and 7 bases for J; bases not matched to a gene: 18. The CDR3 length is 16 residues. Here the CDR3 DNA reads TGCGCCAGCATCCTCTATGGCGGGAGGCCTTTTGGGGAGCAGTACTTC. Its protein is CASILYGGRPFGEQYF.

Concerning this clone: Distinct nucleotide sequences in the sample also encode this CDR3. The V and J genes are TRBV5-1 and TRBJ1-2; possible D gene TRBD1, 5 bases. This CDR3 is built from 13 residues. Germline CDR1 is SGHRS and CDR2 is YFSETQ. Trimming left V 3 bases short and J 1 base short, with 7 bases between. The CDR3 DNA is TGCGCCAGCAGCTCGGGACTTAACTATGGCTACACCTTC. As protein: CASSSGLNYGYTF.